Below, one T cell receptor (beta chain) is given with its context. The antigen is not known. This sample stems from a study of cytomegalovirus exposure and HLA in healthy donors. PCR involved 60 Vbeta and 13 Jbeta primers. The repertoire was sequenced with immunoSEQ multiplex PCR; TCRdb's copy has only in-frame clones and lacks some. Of some 80,000 clones listed, about 84% are singletons. Broader study findings: Reportedly, a later analysis found an Asian-associated ancestry cluster had fewer N-insertions than the roughly 700-donor mean. An apparent linkage of common viral pathogens to several of the most significant clusters emerged in a later analysis. A further, later analysis showed that HLA-associated TCR beta chains (compared with equally common others) were more clonally expanded.

The clonotype was recovered from a man aged 35-49 years in good health and CMV-seronegative. Input material: PBMCs.

CDR3 DNA: TGCGCCAGCAGCCAAGGAGGCGATTCCGGCTATGGCTACACCTTC. Translating gives CASSQGGDSGYGYTF. This chain uses TRBV4-1 with TRBJ1-2; D gene ambiguous. This CDR3 comprises 15 residues. Germline assignment: CDR1 MGHRA and CDR2 YSYEKL. V dropped 1 base and J dropped 4 bases, with 13 bases sitting between them.